This T cell receptor (beta chain) was observed in a study of blood T cell repertoires in COVID-19. Study information: Acute and convalescent COVID-19 samples came from the United States, Italy and Spain. PBMCs, B-cell-depleted T cells, or T cells provided the cDNA or gDNA that made up the material.

Per the original data handling: Counts of nucleated cells, estimated from reference gene primer amplification, were obtained. Using immunoSEQ multiplex PCR, the repertoire was profiled, and TCRdb retains in-frame clones only, with some absent. V, J and clone size reflect that table, while D and trimming were determined from the DNA. The table lists around 170,000 clones, less than 90% of them singletons. The CDR3 extends over 15 amino acids. The V segment lost 6 bases and the J segment 5 bases; nucleotides outside the gene matches: 11. The V gene's germline CDR1 is SGHVS and CDR2 FQNEAQ. This chain joins TRBV7-8 and TRBJ2-7; TRBD1 aligns across 9 bases. The clonotype comes from a man between 18 and 29 years old with active or convalescent COVID-19. The sequencing input was peripheral blood. The CDR3 here is CASRPPGQGTHEQYF. In DNA, the CDR3 is TGTGCCAGCAGGCCTCCGGGACAGGGAACCCACGAGCAGTACTTC. Drawing the rest from reference TRBV7-8 and TRBJ2-7, the complete variable domain is GAGVSQSPRYKVAKRGQDVALRCDPISGHVSLFWYQQALGQGPEFLTYFQNEAQLDKSGLPSDRFFAERPEGSVSTLKIQRTQQEDSAVYLCASRPPGQGTHEQYFGPGTRLTVT.